The clone carrying this T cell receptor (beta chain) was recorded many times. What it binds is unknown. This record belongs to a study of T cells in Graves' hyperthyroidism and ophthalmopathy. The investigators amplified TCR beta CDR3 regions from RNA transcripts. When the TCR CDR3 underwent first-round RT-PCR, the HTBI primer set was used. TCRdb itself ran the multiplex PCR reads through MiXCR, one entry per CDR3 protein. The repertoire has under 750,000 distinct CDR3 sequences, under 20% of them found once; the top ten carry over 15%. General study points: Also found in blood were most expanded thyroid clonotypes above 0.001.

Germline CDR1 SGDLS, CDR2 YYNGEE. The CDR3 covers 15 residues. V gave up 3 bases and J gave up 3 bases; unmatched junction bases: 9. Around 10 ml of fresh peripheral blood supplied the PBMCs. The TCR was taken from a woman aged 45-65 years with Graves' hyperthyroidism that later progressed to Graves' ophthalmopathy. Sequenced material: blood. The V gene is TRBV9, the J gene TRBJ2-7, with 7 bases aligning to TRBD2. CDR3 nucleotide sequence: TGTGCCAGCAGCGCCGACCTTCGGGGGGACTACGAGCAGTACTTC. As protein: CASSADLRGDYEQYF.